The next 8 T cell receptor beta chains were all read from a single sample in a study of blood T cell repertoires in COVID-19. Clones were read by immunoSEQ multiplex PCR, and TCRdb kept only the in-frame ones, dropping some. The sample has under 150,000 clones, 85% seen once. Sequencing was performed on peripheral blood. The source of these receptors is a human donor in a cohort sampled during active COVID-19.

The V gene is TRBV7-2, the J gene TRBJ2-7; 8 bases align to TRBD1. V lost 5 bases and J lost 4; bases outside the gene matches: 13. This CDR3 is 16 amino acids long. Germline values: CDR1 SGHTA, CDR2 FQGNSA. For the CDR3, the DNA is TGTGCCAGCAGCCAAGGGACAGGAGAAGATTGTTACGAGCAGTACTTC. Protein: CASSQGTGEDCYEQYF.

The chain uses TRBV6-5 and TRBJ1-1; D remains unclear. The CDR3 spans 14 residues. Trimming cost V 4 bases and J 3 bases, with 12 bases left between them. CDR1 is MNHEY, CDR2 SVGAGI, per germline. The CDR3 reads CASSSGEGYTEAFF. CDR3 DNA sequence: TGTGCCAGCAGTTCGGGAGAGGGCTACACTGAAGCTTTCTTT.

This chain joins TRBV28 and TRBJ1-5, with a weak D call TRBD1 (6 bases). The CDR3 is made up of 15 amino acids. Per the germline V gene, CDR1 is MDHEN and CDR2 is SYDVKM. The V end lost 1 base, the J end lost 2 bases, and 9 bases lay between the germline ends. The CDR3 loop is CASSLSQGRNQPQHF. The CDR3 DNA sequence: TGTGCCAGCAGTTTATCACAGGGACGCAATCAGCCCCAGCATTTT.

V gene TRBV5-6 combines with J gene TRBJ2-4; D remains ambiguous. This CDR3 has 13 residues. The V end lost 3 bases, the J end lost 9 bases, and 13 bases lay between the germline ends. Germline CDR1 is SGHDT and CDR2 is YYEEEE. The CDR3 DNA follows: TGTGCCAGCAGCTCGGCCCACCAGGTCATTCAGTACTTC. It codes for CASSSAHQVIQYF.

The chain is built from TRBV7-2 and TRBJ2-5, with 10 bases matching TRBD1. Germline CDR1 reads SGHTA; CDR2 reads FQGNSA. The length of the CDR3 is 15 residues. Losses at the gene ends were 5 bases for V and 1 base for J; bases not matched to a gene: 4. CDR3 sequence: CASSQDRGRQETQYF. Written as DNA, the CDR3 is TGTGCCAGCAGCCAAGACAGGGGGCGCCAAGAGACCCAGTACTTC.

The chain has TRBV28 and TRBJ1-1; no definite D call. The CDR3 runs 13 residues. Germline values: CDR1 MDHEN, CDR2 SYDVKM. V was cut by 1 base and J by 3 bases, with 6 bases left in between. The CDR3 reads CASSLLADTEAFF. DNA for the CDR3: TGTGCCAGCAGTTTATTGGCCGACACTGAAGCTTTCTTT.

V and J are TRBV9 and TRBJ1-2, with a tentative D call TRBD1 (5 bases). Germline V gene lookup returns CDR1 SGDLS and CDR2 YYNGEE. The CDR3 has 19 amino acids. V was pared by 0 bases and J by 0 bases, with 21 bases between. The CDR3 DNA sequence: TGTGCCAGCAGCGTAGGGGTACAGGTCGCGTCCTCCACTAACTATGGCTACACCTTC. Translating it yields CASSVGVQVASSTNYGYTF.

This rearrangement joins TRBV5-6 to TRBJ2-3; 9 nucleotides align to TRBD2. The V and J ends lost 0 bases and 5 bases, in that order; junction bases with no gene match: 10. CDR3 length: 17 amino acids. Germline assignment: CDR1 SGHDT and CDR2 YYEEEE. CDR3 sequence (DNA): TGTGCCAGCAGCTTGGCCTTGCGGGGGGGCCGGAGAGATACGCAGTATTTT. This codes for CASSLALRGGRRDTQYF.